This T cell receptor (beta chain) was captured by sequencing in a study of identical twins. Study findings and constraints: In drawing conclusions, the study used cross-sectional statistical analysis and did not follow the same donors. Weaker excess sharing between twins was seen in beta out-of-frame sequences. One should note that invariant MAIT and iNKT cells could partly confound zero-insertion analyses. Models came in too low on out-of-frame TCR alpha sharing in monozygotic twins.

There are 14 residues in the CDR3. CDR1 is SGHNT, CDR2 YYREEE, per germline (reference sequence). V lost 2 bases, J lost 1 base, and 9 bases lay in between. For this clonotype: Its antigen is currently unknown.

TCRdb re-called the 5' RACE reads with MiXCR, one entry per CDR3 protein. Here the sample spans fewer than 450,000 distinct CDR3 sequences, 8.5% to 10% being singletons. V and J are TRBV5-4 and TRBJ1-1; a possible D gene is TRBD1 (5 bases). The sequenced material came from naive T cells sorted from blood. The TCR was taken from a woman aged 50 to 65 in good health. CDR3 coding DNA: TGTGCCAGCAGCTTAACAGGCCCGAACACTGAAGCTTTCTTT. Translation: CASSLTGPNTEAFF.